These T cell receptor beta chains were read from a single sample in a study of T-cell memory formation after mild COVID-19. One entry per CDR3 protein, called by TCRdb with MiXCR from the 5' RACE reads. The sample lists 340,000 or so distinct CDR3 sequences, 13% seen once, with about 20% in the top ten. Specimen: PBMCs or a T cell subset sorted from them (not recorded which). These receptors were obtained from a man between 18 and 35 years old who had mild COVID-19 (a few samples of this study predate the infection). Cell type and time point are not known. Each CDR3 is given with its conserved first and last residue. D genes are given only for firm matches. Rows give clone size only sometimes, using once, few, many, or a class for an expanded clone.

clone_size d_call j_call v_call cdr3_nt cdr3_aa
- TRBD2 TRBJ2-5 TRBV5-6 TGTGCCAGCAGCCCCGGAGCGGGGGCCTCGGGGACCCAGTACTTC CASSPGAGASGTQYF
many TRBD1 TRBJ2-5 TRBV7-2 TGTGCCAGCAGCCCAGGGACAGAAGAGACCCAGTACTTC CASSPGTEETQYF
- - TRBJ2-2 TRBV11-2 TGTGCCAGCAGCTCAAGAGTAGGCGGGGAGCTGTTTTTT CASSSRVGGELFF
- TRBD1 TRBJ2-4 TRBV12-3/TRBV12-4 TGTGCCAGCTTGCGACAGGGCGCCAAAAACATTCAGTACTTC CASLRQGAKNIQYF
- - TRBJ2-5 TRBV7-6 TGTGCCAGCAGCTACTATTTGGGGGGCGCGGAGACCCAGTACTTC CASSYYLGGAETQYF
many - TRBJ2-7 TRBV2 TGTGCCAGCAGTGGCAATGCCGCCTACGAGCAGTACTTC CASSGNAAYEQYF
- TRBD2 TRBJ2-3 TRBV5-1 TGCGCCAGCAGCTTGAGACTAGCGGGGGTACTAGATACGCAGTATTTT CASSLRLAGVLDTQYF
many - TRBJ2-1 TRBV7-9 TGTGCCAGCAGCCATACACAGGGCAATGAGCAGTTCTTC CASSHTQGNEQFF
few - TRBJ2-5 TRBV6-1 TGTGCCAGCATCACAGAGTCGGAGACCCAGTACTTC CASITESETQYF
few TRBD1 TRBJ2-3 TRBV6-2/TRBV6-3 TGTGCCAGCAGTTTCGGGACAGGGATGGTAAATACGCAGTATTTT CASSFGTGMVNTQYF
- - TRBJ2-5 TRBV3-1 TGTGCCAGCAGCCAAGATCCACGGGAAGAGACCCAGTACTTC CASSQDPREETQYF
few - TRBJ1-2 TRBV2 TGTGCCAGCAGGCCTCGGGGGGACTATGGCTACACCTTC CASRPRGDYGYTF
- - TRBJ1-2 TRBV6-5 TGTGCCAGCAGCTGGACCGGAGGGGGCTACACCTTC CASSWTGGGYTF
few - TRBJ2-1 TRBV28 TGTGCCAGCAGTTTACGGGGGTACTACAACCAGCAGTTCTTC CASSLRGYYNQQFF
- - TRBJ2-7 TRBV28 TGTGCCAGCAGTTTCTCTCCTCCCGAGCAGTACTTC CASSFSPPEQYF
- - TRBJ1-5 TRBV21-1 TGTGCCAGCAGCTACAGGGACAGGCATCGCAATCAGCCCCAGCATTTT CASSYRDRHRNQPQHF
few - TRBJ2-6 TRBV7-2 TGTGCCAGCAGCTTAGACAGGGCTGGGGCCAACGTCCTGACTTTC CASSLDRAGANVLTF
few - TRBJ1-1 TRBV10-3 TGTGCCATCAGTCCAACAGAGAACACTGAAGCTTTCTTT CAISPTENTEAFF
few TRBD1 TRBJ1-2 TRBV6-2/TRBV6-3 TGTGCCAGCAGTTACAGCGACAGGGGACGAAATGGCTACACCTTC CASSYSDRGRNGYTF
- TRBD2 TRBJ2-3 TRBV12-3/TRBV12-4 TGTGCCAGCAGTCCTCCGGGACTAGCGGGGGGGACCACAGATACGCAGTATTTT CASSPPGLAGGTTDTQYF
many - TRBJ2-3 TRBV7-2 TGTGCCAGCAGCTTAGTCCAGGGGTCTTCGGATACGCAGTATTTT CASSLVQGSSDTQYF
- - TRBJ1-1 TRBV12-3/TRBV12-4 TGTGCCAGCAGTTTAGGTCAGGTTCGCACTGAAGCTTTCTTT CASSLGQVRTEAFF
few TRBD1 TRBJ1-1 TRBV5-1 TGCGCCAGCAGCGGAGGACAGGCGGGGACTGAAGCTTTCTTT CASSGGQAGTEAFF
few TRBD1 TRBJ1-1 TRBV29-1 TGCAGCGTGGACAGGGGGCTCACTGAAGCTTTCTTT CSVDRGLTEAFF
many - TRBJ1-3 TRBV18 TGTGCCAGCTCAACGGCGGGTACCGGAAACACCATATATTTT CASSTAGTGNTIYF
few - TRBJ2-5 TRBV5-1 TGCGCCAGCAGCGGTTCCCACGGGGGAGTTCGGGAGACCCAGTACTTC CASSGSHGGVRETQYF
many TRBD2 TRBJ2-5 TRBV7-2 TGTGCCAGCAGCCCCATGGGGATTAGCGGGGGGGGCCAAGAGACCCAGTACTTC CASSPMGISGGGQETQYF
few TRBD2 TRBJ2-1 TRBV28 TGTGCCAGTGGGCAACGGCTAGCGGGGTACGATGAGCAGTTCTTC CASGQRLAGYDEQFF
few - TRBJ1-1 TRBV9 TGTGCCAGCAGCGCGGTTGGGACATCTTCCACTGAAGCTTTCTTT CASSAVGTSSTEAFF
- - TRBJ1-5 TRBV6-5 TGTGCCAGCAGTCCGCGGACGAACCTGGGCAATCAGCCCCAGCATTTT CASSPRTNLGNQPQHF
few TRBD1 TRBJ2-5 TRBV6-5 TGTGCCAGCAGTTCCAGTCGACAGGGCGTAGAGACCCAGTACTTC CASSSSRQGVETQYF
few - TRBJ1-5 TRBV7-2 TGTGCCAGCAGCTCGCGGTATAGCAATCAGCCCCAGCATTTT CASSSRYSNQPQHF
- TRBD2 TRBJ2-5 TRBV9 TGTGCCAGCAGCGCAGGGACTAGCGGGGCGGAGATGTTTGGAGAGACCCAGTACTTC CASSAGTSGAEMFGETQYF
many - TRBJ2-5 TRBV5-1 TGTGCCAGCAGCTTGGATGGGGAGACCCAGTACTTC CASSLDGETQYF
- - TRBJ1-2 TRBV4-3 TGCGCCAGCAGCCCCAATGGGGGAAGGGGCGATGGCTACACCTTC CASSPNGGRGDGYTF
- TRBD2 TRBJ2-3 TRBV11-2 TGTGCCAGCAGCTTAGATCCCCACGGACTAGCGGGGGGGGACAGCACAGATACGCAGTATTTT CASSLDPHGLAGGDSTDTQYF
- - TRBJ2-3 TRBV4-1 TGCGCCAGCAGCCACGCGGGACCCACAGATACGCAGTATTTT CASSHAGPTDTQYF
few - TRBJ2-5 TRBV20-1 TGCAGTGCTAACACCGGGACTCAAGAGACCCAGTACTTC CSANTGTQETQYF
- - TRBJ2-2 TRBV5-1 TGCGCCAGCAGCTTGGGAGCCTCGTGGACCGGGGAGCTGTTTTTT CASSLGASWTGELFF
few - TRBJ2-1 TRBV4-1 TGCGCCAGCAGCCAAGAGGTAGCGAGCTCCTACAATGAGCAGTTCTTC CASSQEVASSYNEQFF
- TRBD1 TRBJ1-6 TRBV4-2 TGTGCCAGCAGCCCCAACCCGACAGGGCCAGGCTCACCCCTCCACTTT CASSPNPTGPGSPLHF
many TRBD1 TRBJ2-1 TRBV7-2 TGTGCCAGCAGCCCGGGGACAGGATATTACAATGAGCAGTTCTTC CASSPGTGYYNEQFF
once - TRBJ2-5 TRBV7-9 TGTGCCAGCAGCCCCTCGTGGCAGCAAGAGACCCAGTACTTC CASSPSWQQETQYF
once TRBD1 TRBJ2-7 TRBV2 TGTGCCAGCAGTGAGCTAGAGCTGACAGGGGGTTCCCTCAATGAGCAGTACTTC CASSELELTGGSLNEQYF
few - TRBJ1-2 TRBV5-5 TGTGCCAGCAGCTTGAAGGCAGGTACCTTCTTC CASSLKAGTFF
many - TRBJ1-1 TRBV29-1 TGCAGCGCCCTTATCCTCACTGAAGCTTTCTTT CSALILTEAFF
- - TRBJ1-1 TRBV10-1 TGCGCCAGCAGTGAGGGGACACCGAACACTGAAGCTTTCTTT CASSEGTPNTEAFF
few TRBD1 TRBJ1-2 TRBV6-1 TGTGCCAGCAGAGCAGGACAGGTCTATGGCTACACCTTC CASRAGQVYGYTF
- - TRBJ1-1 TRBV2 TGTGCCAGCCTAGGGGTCCGGTCGGCTTTCTTT CASLGVRSAFF
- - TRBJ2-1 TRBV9 TGTGCCAGCACCACCGGGGGCCATGGTTCTTACAATGAGCAGTTCTTC CASTTGGHGSYNEQFF
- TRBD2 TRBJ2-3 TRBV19 TGTGCCACCCAAGACCCGGGGGGGGCCAGCACAGATACGCAGTATTTT CATQDPGGASTDTQYF
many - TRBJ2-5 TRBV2 TGTGCCAGCAATCAGCTAGACCAAGAGACCCAGTACTTC CASNQLDQETQYF
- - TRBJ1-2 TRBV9 TGTGCCAGCAGCGCGGGGTCGACATCTAACTATGGCTACACCTTC CASSAGSTSNYGYTF
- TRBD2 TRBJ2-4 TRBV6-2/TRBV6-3 TGTGCCAGCAGTGGACTAGCGGGGGGGTTAGCCAAAAACATTCAGTACTTC CASSGLAGGLAKNIQYF
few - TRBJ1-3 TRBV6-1 TGTGCCAGCAGTGAACAACAGGCGGACTCTGGAAACACCATATATTTT CASSEQQADSGNTIYF